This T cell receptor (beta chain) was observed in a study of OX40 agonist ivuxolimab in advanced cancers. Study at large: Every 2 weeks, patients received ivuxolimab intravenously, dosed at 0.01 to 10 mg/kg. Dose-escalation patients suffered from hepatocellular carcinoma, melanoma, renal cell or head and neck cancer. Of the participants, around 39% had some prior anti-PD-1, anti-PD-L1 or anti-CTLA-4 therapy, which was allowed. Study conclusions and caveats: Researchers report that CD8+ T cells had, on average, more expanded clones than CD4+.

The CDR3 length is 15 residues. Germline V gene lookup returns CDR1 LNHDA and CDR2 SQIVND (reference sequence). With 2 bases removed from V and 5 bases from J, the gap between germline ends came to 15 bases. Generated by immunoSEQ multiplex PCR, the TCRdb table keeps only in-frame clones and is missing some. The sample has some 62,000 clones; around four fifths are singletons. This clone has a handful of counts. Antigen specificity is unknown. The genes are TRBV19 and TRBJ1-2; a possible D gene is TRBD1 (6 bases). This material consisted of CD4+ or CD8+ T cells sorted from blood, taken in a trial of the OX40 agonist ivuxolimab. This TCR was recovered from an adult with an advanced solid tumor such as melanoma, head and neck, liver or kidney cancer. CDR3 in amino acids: CASSIMSAGHYGYTF. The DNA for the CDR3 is TGTGCCAGTAGTATAATGTCCGCGGGACATTATGGCTACACCTTC.